The next 30 T cell receptor beta chains were all read from a single sample in a study of vaccination effects on CD4 cells after COVID-19. Profiling relied on immunoSEQ multiplex PCR, and the TCRdb table lists in-frame clones only, not all of them. The top ten clones hold 4% of a sample with tens of thousands of clones, about 65% of them seen once. Expansion with viral peptide pools was applied to antigen-specific CD4+ T cells by the ViraFEST assay prior to sequencing. Subsequent to roughly 10 days of culture, CD4+ T cells were isolated. According to the study, vaccine recipients showed no prior SARS-CoV-2 infection and negative nucleocapsid antibodies. These receptors' targets are unknown. The source was CD4+ T cells from PBMCs cultured with HCoV-OC43 spike peptides, collected before COVID-19 vaccination. Sample subset: HCoV-OC43 spike overlapping peptide pool stimulation. The receptors originated from a human donor who received a COVID-19 vaccine.

The J gene is TRBJ1-2, the V gene TRBV12-3 or TRBV12-4, with 9 bases aligning to TRBD1. The CDR3 spans 13 residues. V was pared by 6 bases and J by 8 bases, with 7 bases of the junction left unmatched. CDR3 bases: TGTGCCAGCAGAAGGACAGGGGAGGAAGGCTACACCTTC. Translation gives CASRRTGEEGYTF.

This clone was recorded a few times. The rearrangement joins TRBV9 to TRBJ2-1; TRBD1 or TRBD2 may be the D gene (5 bases each). Germline CDR1 reads SGDLS; CDR2 reads YYNGEE. V lost 4 bases and J lost 8, with 16 bases in between. The CDR3 is 14 amino acids. The chain's CDR3 is CASSPDLRGHEQFF. The CDR3 DNA sequence: TGTGCCAGCAGCCCAGACCTGAGGGGTCATGAGCAGTTCTTC.

The chain recombines TRBV19 with TRBJ1-5; no clear D gene. CDR3 length: 12 amino acids. V was shortened by 5 bases and J by 9 bases, with 11 bases between the two germline ends. Germline CDR1 reads LNHDA; CDR2 reads SQIVND (reference sequence). In DNA, the CDR3 is TGTGCCAGTAGTTTCGTAATCGGGCCCCAGCATTTT. Its protein product is CASSFVIGPQHF.

This chain connects TRBV18 to TRBJ1-4; the D is unclear. Germline lookup yields CDR1 KGHSH and CDR2 LQKENI. V was shortened by 3 bases and J by 4 bases, with 6 bases between the two germline ends. The CDR3 runs to 13 residues. The CDR3 loop is CASSPTDNEKLFF. The CDR3 nucleotides are TGTGCCAGCTCACCGACGGATAATGAAAAACTGTTTTTT.

The chain joins TRBV20-1 to TRBJ2-5, with D unclear. The CDR3 length is 11 residues. CDR1 DFQATT and CDR2 SNEGSKA come from the germline V gene (reference sequence). The CDR3 DNA follows: TGCAGCAGGATCGCTCAAGAGACCCAGTACTTC. Translating it yields CSRIAQETQYF.

This chain links TRBV18 with TRBJ2-1, with 7 nucleotides matching TRBD2. V lost 6 bases and J lost 0; bases outside the gene matches: 5. The germline V gene has CDR1 KGHSH and CDR2 LQKENI. The CDR3 is made up of 15 amino acids. The chain's CDR3 is CASSLSGFSYNEQFF. The CDR3, as DNA: TGTGCCAGCTCCCTTAGCGGGTTCTCCTACAATGAGCAGTTCTTC.

The chain combines TRBV15 with TRBJ2-3, with D possibly called TRBD1 or TRBD2 (5 bases each). The CDR3 is 13 amino acids. Trimming left V 3 bases short and J 5 bases short, with 9 bases between. Looked up from germline, CDR1 is LNHNV and CDR2 is YYDKDF (reference sequence). CDR3 in amino acids: CATSRLGEDTQYF. CDR3 nucleotides: TGTGCCACCAGCAGGCTGGGGGAAGATACGCAGTATTTT.

This sequence joins TRBV4-1 and TRBJ2-3; unclear D gene. CDR1 and CDR2 (germline): MGHRA, YSYEKL. The V end lost 2 bases, the J end lost 7 bases, and 19 bases lay between the germline ends. The CDR3 is made up of 16 amino acids. The CDR3 region is CASSQPTRNRPNTQYF. The DNA for the CDR3 is TGCGCCAGCAGCCAACCAACCCGAAACCGTCCCAATACGCAGTATTTT.

V and J are TRBV3-1 (or the pseudogene TRBV3-2) and TRBJ1-4, with D hard to call. The CDR3 covers 14 residues. CDR1 is LGHDT and CDR2 is YNNKEL in the germline V gene (reference sequence). V was cut by 3 bases and J by 7 bases, with 12 bases left in between. For the CDR3, the DNA is TGTGCCAGCAGCCACTTGGCCCTGGGTGAAAAACTGTTTTTT. Encoded protein: CASSHLALGEKLFF.

The J gene is TRBJ1-2, the V gene TRBV10-3; D unresolved. The CDR3 spans 14 residues. Germline lookup yields CDR1 ENHRY and CDR2 SYGVKD. The V end lost 2 bases, the J end lost 0 bases, and 7 bases lay between the germline ends. As DNA, the CDR3 is TGTGCCATCAGTGAGGGGCCCACTAACTATGGCTACACCTTC. Residues: CAISEGPTNYGYTF.

The J gene is TRBJ2-7, the V gene TRBV6-2 or TRBV6-3; D might be TRBD2 (6 bases). The V end was cut by 5 bases, the J end by 3 bases, with 17 bases between. Germline V lookup: CDR1 MNHEY, CDR2 SVGEGT. CDR3 length: 15 residues. The CDR3: CASSPGGTAIYEQYV. Written as DNA, the CDR3 is TGTGCCAGCAGTCCAGGCGGGACGGCAATCTACGAGCAGTACGTC.

A few counts support this clone. This chain uses TRBV7-2 with TRBJ2-2, with TRBD1 as a possible D gene (5 bases). Germline V gives CDR1 SGHTA, CDR2 FQGNSA. The CDR3 extends over 15 amino acids. Trimming left V 0 bases short and J 4 bases short, with 9 bases between. The chain's CDR3 is CASSLAGQITGELFF. For the CDR3, the DNA is TGTGCCAGCAGCTTAGCGGGGCAGATCACCGGGGAGCTGTTTTTT.

This rearrangement joins TRBV5-1 to TRBJ1-2, with D possibly being TRBD1 (5 bases). The CDR3 is 15 amino acids. V was pared by 4 bases and J by 4 bases, with 17 bases between. Germline V gives CDR1 SGHRS, CDR2 YFSETQ. CDR3 bases: TGCGCCAGCAGCATATTGGGAGGGGAGTTCTATGGCTACACCTTC. It translates to CASSILGGEFYGYTF.

This clone was found a few times. The genes are TRBV18 and TRBJ1-5; D is unclear. The CDR3 runs 14 residues. CDR1 KGHSH and CDR2 LQKENI come from the germline V gene. Trimming pared 3 bases from V and 7 bases from J, leaving 13 bases between. The CDR3 DNA reads TGTGCCAGCTCACCCGGGTTGTCGGACCAGCCCCAGCATTTT. Translation gives CASSPGLSDQPQHF.

This clone was counted between two and nine times. The chain has TRBV5-6 and TRBJ2-1; 12 nucleotides align to TRBD2. V was pared by 0 bases and J by 8 bases, with 6 bases of the junction left unmatched. Germline CDR1 is SGHDT and CDR2 is YYEEEE. The CDR3 has 16 amino acids. The CDR3 nucleotides are TGTGCCAGCAGCTTGGGTTCTAGCGGGGGGGCCTATGAGCAGTTCTTC. Translated: CASSLGSSGGAYEQFF.

The chain is built from TRBV6-6 and TRBJ2-3; the match to TRBD1 covers 7 bases. V lost 8 bases and J lost 4; bases outside the gene matches: 6. The CDR3 sequence is 13 residues long. Per germline, CDR1 MNHNY and CDR2 SVGAGI (reference sequence). CDR3 nucleotides: TGTGCCAGCGTCCCAGGGGGTTCAGATACGCAGTATTTT. Amino acids: CASVPGGSDTQYF.

The chain carries TRBV2 and TRBJ1-5; perhaps TRBD1 as D (5 bases). The ends were cut back, 6 bases at V and 1 base at J, with 16 bases in the middle. Germline loops: CDR1 SNHLY, CDR2 FYNNEI. The CDR3 consists of 16 residues. The CDR3 DNA sequence: TGTGCCAGCAGGGGTCAGGGTGCGAGAAGCAATCAGCCCCAGCATTTT. This translates into CASRGQGARSNQPQHF.

J is TRBJ2-1 and V is TRBV7-3, with TRBD2 as a possible D gene (5 bases). The germline V gene encodes CDR1 SGHTA and CDR2 FQGTGA. CDR3 length: 13 amino acids. Trimming removed 3 bases from V and 4 bases from J, with 7 bases in between. CDR3 sequence reads: CASSFGGYNEQFF. The DNA of the CDR3 is TGTGCCAGCAGCTTTGGCGGGTACAATGAGCAGTTCTTC.

V is TRBV5-1 and J is TRBJ1-1; D not resolved. The V and J ends lost 3 bases and 0 bases respectively, with 9 bases between them. There are 14 residues in the CDR3. The germline gives CDR1 SGHRS, CDR2 YFSETQ. The CDR3 coding sequence is TGCGCCAGCAGCTCTTTTCCCTTGAACACTGAAGCTTTCTTT. Residues: CASSSFPLNTEAFF. Drawing the rest from reference TRBV5-1 and TRBJ1-1, the complete variable domain is KAGVTQTPRYLIKTRGQQVTLSCSPISGHRSVSWYQQTPGQGLQFLFEYFSETQRNKGNFPGRFSGRQFSNSRSEMNVSTLELGDSALYLCASSSFPLNTEAFFGQGTRLTVV.

V gene TRBV5-1 combines with J gene TRBJ2-3; 7 nucleotides align to TRBD1. There are 14 residues in the CDR3. V lost 2 bases and J lost 4; bases outside the gene matches: 4. Germline V gives CDR1 SGHRS, CDR2 YFSETQ. This CDR3 is CASSFDRAPDTQYF. The CDR3 bases are TGCGCCAGCAGCTTCGACAGGGCGCCAGATACGCAGTATTTT.

This clone showed up just once. This chain uses TRBV30 with TRBJ1-6; a possible D gene is TRBD1 (6 bases). The CDR3 loop spans 14 amino acids. V lost 3 bases to trimming and J lost 8 bases, with 14 bases between them. Germline V gene data show CDR1 as GTSNPN and CDR2 as SVGIG (reference sequence). The CDR3 DNA reads as TGTGCCTGGAGGGGGACACTGAGGTATTCACCCCTCCACTTT. This codes for CAWRGTLRYSPLHF.

V is TRBV5-1 and J is TRBJ2-3; 11 positions agree with TRBD2. Germline V lookup: CDR1 SGHRS, CDR2 YFSETQ. The CDR3 spans 16 residues. V shed 4 bases and J 8 bases; nucleotides not matched to a gene: 12. The CDR3 reads CASSGATSGASGTQYF. The CDR3 DNA reads TGCGCCAGCAGCGGAGCGACTAGCGGGGCCTCGGGTACGCAGTATTTT.

The V and J genes are TRBV7-2 and TRBJ1-6, with D possibly TRBD1 on 5 matching bases. This CDR3 is 16 amino acids long. CDR1 and CDR2 from the germline V gene are SGHTA and FQGNSA. The V end was cut by 5 bases, the J end by 10 bases, with 21 bases between. CDR3 loop: CASSPAWGDGGSPLHF. The DNA for the CDR3 is TGTGCCAGCAGCCCCGCGTGGGGGGACGGTGGATCACCCCTCCACTTT.

V usage is TRBV7-2 and J usage is TRBJ1-2; D is undetermined. CDR3 length: 15 amino acids. CDR1 and CDR2 (germline): SGHTA, FQGNSA. Between the trimmed V and J ends, which lost 1 base and 6 bases, there was a span of 15 bases. The CDR3 coding sequence is TGTGCCAGCAGCTTAGGCTGGCACTCTAAGGATGGCTACACCTTC. The encoded protein is CASSLGWHSKDGYTF.

J is TRBJ1-2 and V is TRBV19; D might be TRBD1 (6 bases). The CDR3 is 17 residues long. Trimming cost V 6 bases and J 8 bases, with 28 bases left between them. CDR1 and CDR2 (germline): LNHDA, SQIVND (reference sequence). This CDR3 reads CASRPETGTFHREGYTF. In DNA, the CDR3 is TGTGCCAGTAGACCTGAGACCGGGACATTTCATCGTGAGGGCTACACCTTC.

This clone has only a few counts. The genes are TRBV4-1 and TRBJ1-4; D remains unclear. Germline assignment: CDR1 MGHRA and CDR2 YSYEKL. This CDR3 has 16 residues. Trimming removed 4 bases at V and 4 bases at J, with 16 bases between. DNA of the CDR3: TGCGCCAGCAGCCCCCTCTACCCCGGGGATAATGAAAAACTGTTTTTT. It codes for CASSPLYPGDNEKLFF.

This clone was recorded a few times. The CDR3, as DNA: TGTGCCAGCAGTGGCCCCGGCCTGACCCTGGGGACCCAGTACTTC. Translation: CASSGPGLTLGTQYF. The chain employs TRBV2 and TRBJ2-5; D remains ambiguous. Per the germline V gene, CDR1 is SNHLY and CDR2 is FYNNEI. The V end lost 4 bases, the J end lost 7 bases, and 19 bases lay between the germline ends. The CDR3 is 15 amino acids. The full variable domain, in which reference TRBV2 and TRBJ2-5 provide the parts outside the CDR3, is EPEVTQTPSHQVTQMGQEVILRCVPISNHLYFYWYRQILGQKVEFLVSFYNNEISEKSEIFDDQFSVERPDGSNFTLKIRSTKLEDSAMYFCASSGPGLTLGTQYFGPGTRLLVL.

The chain carries TRBV5-1 and TRBJ1-1; tentatively, D is TRBD1 (6 bases). Trimming shortened V by 4 bases and J by 0 bases, and 13 bases separated the two germline ends. Germline assignment: CDR1 SGHRS and CDR2 YFSETQ. The CDR3 contains 15 residues. The CDR3 region has the DNA TGCGCCAGCAGCGTGGACAGCTTCATGAACACTGAAGCTTTCTTT. Its translation is CASSVDSFMNTEAFF.

V gene TRBV4-1 combines with J gene TRBJ2-4; D remains ambiguous. This CDR3 is 16 amino acids long. V lost 0 bases, J lost 0 bases, and 9 bases lay in between. The germline gives CDR1 MGHRA, CDR2 YSYEKL. The CDR3 region has the DNA TGCGCCAGCAGCCAAGATTTGAGCCAAGCCAAAAACATTCAGTACTTC. Its protein is CASSQDLSQAKNIQYF.

This chain connects TRBV2 to TRBJ2-2, with 8 bases aligning to TRBD2. The CDR3 length is 14 residues. V lost 6 bases, J lost 3 bases, and 3 bases stayed unmatched. The V gene's germline CDR1 is SNHLY and CDR2 FYNNEI. CDR3 sequence: CASRSAGDTGELFF. The CDR3, as DNA: TGTGCCAGCAGATCAGCGGGGGACACCGGGGAGCTGTTTTTT.